Below are 10 T cell receptor beta chains sequenced from a single sample in a study of blood T cell repertoires in COVID-19. Measured with immunoSEQ multiplex PCR; TCRdb has only the in-frame clones, and not every one. The repertoire has roughly 99,000 clones, 85% to 95% of them found once; the top ten carry approximately 1.2%. Sequencing input: peripheral blood. The receptors originated from a woman aged 25 to 39 with acute or convalescent COVID-19.

The genes are TRBV7-9 and TRBJ1-2, with D possibly matching TRBD1 (6 bases). Between the trimmed V and J ends, which lost 1 base and 0 bases, there was a span of 9 bases. CDR1 and CDR2 from the germline V gene are SEHNR and FQNEAQ (reference sequence). The CDR3 totals 15 residues. CDR3: CASSLGTATNYGYTF. The CDR3 DNA follows: TGTGCCAGCAGCTTAGGGACAGCCACTAACTATGGCTACACCTTC.

V and J are TRBV29-1 and TRBJ1-5, with 8 bases that match TRBD1. The CDR3 is 14 residues long. Germline values: CDR1 SQVTM, CDR2 ANQGSEA. V lost 6 bases, J lost 5 bases, and 9 bases stayed unmatched. This CDR3 reads CSVASGGPDQPQHF. CDR3 sequence (DNA): TGCAGCGTCGCATCAGGGGGCCCAGATCAGCCCCAGCATTTT.

This chain connects TRBV6-2 or TRBV6-3 to TRBJ1-5; a weak D match, TRBD1 (6 bases). The CDR3 contains 15 residues. V was shortened by 0 bases and J by 3 bases, with 9 bases between the two germline ends. From germline, CDR1 is MNHEY and CDR2 SVGEGT. The CDR3 DNA follows: TGTGCCAGCAGTTACTCGACAGGACTCAATCAGCCCCAGCATTTT. Translating it yields CASSYSTGLNQPQHF.

The chain employs TRBV5-4 and TRBJ1-4, with 9 positions matching TRBD1. The length of the CDR3 is 15 residues. V was clipped by 0 bases and J by 7 bases; unmatched bases: 4. The germline V gene encodes CDR1 SGHNT and CDR2 YYREEE (reference sequence). The CDR3 is CASSLGGTGIEKLFF. DNA for the CDR3: TGTGCCAGCAGCTTGGGGGGGACAGGGATTGAAAAACTGTTTTTT.

The rearrangement links TRBV11-2 to TRBJ1-2, with TRBD1 as a possible D gene (6 bases). In germline, CDR1 is SGHAT, CDR2 FQNNGV. V was pared by 4 bases and J by 4 bases, with 10 bases between. The CDR3 extends over 13 amino acids. The CDR3 sequence: CASSSRTVYGYTF. As DNA, the CDR3 is TGTGCCAGCAGCTCTCGGACAGTCTATGGCTACACCTTC.

This chain connects TRBV7-6 to TRBJ2-1, with D unresolved. In germline, CDR1 is SGHVS, CDR2 FNYEAQ. Trimming removed 1 base at V and 0 bases at J, with 13 bases between. The CDR3 has 17 residues. Here the CDR3 reads CASSLGPGPGSYNEQFF. Here the CDR3 DNA reads TGTGCCAGCAGCTTAGGCCCCGGCCCGGGCTCCTACAATGAGCAGTTCTTC.

The chain uses TRBV11-3 and TRBJ2-6; a possible D gene is TRBD1 (5 bases). The CDR3 length is 15 residues. Germline CDR1 and CDR2: SGHNT and YENEEA. The V end lost 5 bases, the J end lost 4 bases, and 12 bases lay between the germline ends. The CDR3 loop is CASSQEWTGANVLTF. CDR3 DNA sequence: TGTGCCAGCAGCCAAGAGTGGACAGGGGCCAACGTCCTGACTTTC.

The chain recombines TRBV10-3 with TRBJ2-3; 14 nucleotides line up with TRBD2. V lost 8 bases, J lost 2 bases, and 3 bases stayed unmatched. There are 15 residues in the CDR3. Germline V gene lookup returns CDR1 ENHRY and CDR2 SYGVKD. The CDR3 region has the DNA TGTGCCATCCGGGGACTAGCGGGGGTCACAGATACGCAGTATTTT. This encodes CAIRGLAGVTDTQYF.

V usage is TRBV12-3 or TRBV12-4 and J usage is TRBJ1-2; 8 positions match TRBD1. The CDR3 runs 12 residues. V dropped 6 bases and J dropped 7; count of bases not matched to a gene: 4. CDR3 coding DNA: TGTGCCAGCAGCCAGGGGGCTGGTGGCTACACCTTC. Its translation is CASSQGAGGYTF.

This chain links TRBV6-1 with TRBJ1-1, with D possibly matching TRBD1 (5 bases). The V gene's germline CDR1 is MNHNS and CDR2 SASEGT. There are 15 residues in the CDR3. V gave up 3 bases and J gave up 0 bases, with 11 bases separating them. CDR3 nucleotides: TGTGCCAGCAGTGACGCAGGGCTACTGAACACTGAAGCTTTCTTT. This codes for CASSDAGLLNTEAFF.